This TCR beta chain was captured by sequencing in a study of blood T cell repertoires in COVID-19 (dated by TCRdb to the early 2020s). About the investigation overall: Collaborator samples came from the United States, Italy and Spain and covered acute and convalescent phases of COVID-19. The repertoires were made available in a free public database intended to serve as a resource for research on the immune response to SARS-CoV-2. The sample metadata nearly always contained a de-identified subject ID, COVID-19 status, age in years and sex. The dataset comprised deeply sampled blood TCRbeta repertoires from subjects exposed to, actively infected with, or recovered from COVID-19. The samples were drawn from two sources: the first 160 participants of the ongoing ImmuneRACE study, and approximately 1,300 subjects contributed by 6 global collaborators. The prospective study material was composed of cDNA or gDNA derived from T cells, B-cell-depleted T cells, or PBMCs. HLA class I and class II types, where available, came from metadata supplied by the sample provider rather than from assay-based typing.

Concerning this clone: No cognate antigen has been identified for it. No base qualities exist here, and no much larger clone lies one base off it.

General conclusions and limits of the study: The amount of clinical and demographic metadata varied by source and participant and was provided uncurated.

Collaborating institutions collected whole blood in K2EDTA tubes following their own protocols. For TCRbeta analysis, collaborators shipped samples in one of three forms: frozen whole blood, isolated PBMCs, or DNA extracted from either of those sample types. CDR1 and CDR2, per the germline V gene, are SNHLY and FYNNEI. V is cut by 3 bases and J by 5 bases, and the space between the germline ends is 10 bases. The CDR3, cysteine through phenylalanine, is 14 amino acids long. Solely the CDR3 DNA is kept, with 42 bases framed from the first base. TCRbeta CDR3 regions were amplified from genomic DNA by means of the immunoSEQ Assay, a bias-controlled multiplex PCR. On the study's bioinformatics: Within the assay, amplification of reference gene primers was used to estimate how many nucleated cells each sample contained. To quantify the absolute abundance of each unique TCRbeta CDR3 rearrangement, sequence reads were collapsed and filtered. For each sample, productive Simpson clonality was calculated as the square root of Simpson's diversity index over productive rearrangements. TCRdb retrieved this table from immuneACCESS and kept in-frame rearrangements only. Not all clones are present; in checked studies, unresolved V genes account for under half, and no reason is known for the remainder. V and J calls and clone size are given by that table; D and trimming were obtained from the DNA. The sample table contains about 210,000 clones; only one count was recorded for around four fifths of them. The ten largest clones represent 2.9% of the sample.

The chain couples TRBV2 to TRBJ2-2, and possibly TRBD2, on 6 matching bases. This TCR derives from a man in his fifties with active or convalescent COVID-19. Sequencing was performed on peripheral blood. The CDR3 reads as follows: CASSDHGGTGELFF. The DNA sequence is as follows: TGTGCCAGCAGTGATCACGGGGGAACCGGGGAGCTGTTTTTT.